This TCR beta chain appears in the sequencing data of a study of blood T cells in healthy people across ages (dated by TCRdb to 2014 to 2015). Context from the whole study: Template switching captured roughly one uniquely barcoded TCR beta cDNA molecule per two T cells in model experiments. Four age groups were formed from the donors: young (average approximately 15 years), middle-aged (just under 40), aged (around 62) and long-lived (less than 85). Using the same blood draw, the study looked at two additional independent replicas of 1 million unique cDNA reads for two donors, one aged 18 to 30 and the other aged 80 or older. To avoid experimental bias, donors of different ages were distributed randomly across sequencing lanes. Age-related changes in TCR beta repertoire diversity were measured in the study by deep sequencing normalized with unique cDNA molecular identifiers.

Systemically healthy Caucasian individuals from Russia, approximately 39 in total and aged about 6 to 95 years, were included as donors. Roughly 9 milliliters of peripheral blood were drawn from each donor into EDTA-treated Vacutainer tubes. Ficoll-Paque density-gradient centrifugation was used to isolate PBMCs, with at least 7 million per sample. Trizol reagent was used to extract total RNA from PBMCs, with at least 5.5 micrograms per sample. The percentages of naive CD45RAhigh/CD27high T cells were determined by flow cytometry on a PBMC aliquot from every donor. Study-wide findings and limitations: Compared with the aged group, more naive CD4+ T cells, fewer expanded clones and increased TCR diversity were shown by the long-lived group, suggesting age selection. Estimates of total diversity based on one million sequenced T cells were regarded as lower bounds and as underestimates. The CMV infection status of donors was not known, potentially confounding age-related changes in expanded clonotypes. Observed TCR beta diversity correlated strongly with the percentage of naive T cells measured by flow cytometry. As age increased, observed TCR beta diversity per million T cells dropped in a roughly linear way, and a significant reduction was already evident by age 40. Since profiling was done on bulk unsorted PBMCs, naive and antigen-experienced compartments could not be conclusively compared.

A remark on this clonotype: What antigen it recognizes has not been identified. No much larger clone is present one base from it, and per-base qualities are unavailable.

Measured from the cysteine to the phenylalanine, the CDR3 is 16 residues long. CDR3 DNA only is kept here, 48 bases in frame from base 1. Ends trimmed: V by 5 bases, J by 6 bases; bases unmatched to a gene: 11. Looking up the germline V gene yields CDR1 KGHDR and CDR2 SFDVKD. Receptor libraries were prepared by 5' RACE. Instrument on record: Illumina HiSeq 2500. A second about 7 to 11 cycle PCR used a sample-barcoded 5' primer and a J-beta primer mix. A template-switch 5' adaptor carrying 12 random nucleotides introduced a unique molecular identifier onto each TCR beta cDNA molecule. Each sample yielded at least 3 million CDR3-containing paired-end reads. First-strand cDNA synthesis was performed from all RNA using the Mint cDNA synthesis kit, with priming by a TRBC-specific oligonucleotide. Following uracil-DNA glycosylase treatment, a first 18-cycle PCR with universal primers M1SS and BC2_uni_R was performed on all cDNA. The study's own analysis went as follows. For normalization, 1 million high-quality reads, each with a distinct molecular identifier, were randomly selected from each sample. Reads with shared molecular identifiers were discarded instead of being binned into consensus sequences. MiTCR, run with a Q25 quality threshold and the strictest error-elimination algorithm, handled CDR3 identification, clonotype clustering and error correction. A nonparametric unseen species model with Euler transformation was used to estimate a lower bound on total TCR beta diversity. TCRdb reprocessing: public reads trimmed at Q25 with fastp, clones called with MiXCR, in-frame beta chains kept. Rows with one shared CDR3 protein collapse into an entry with the most common genes and DNA. Clone size and V and J calls follow TCRdb, not the original study. The sample table records approximately 690,000 distinct CDR3 sequences; about 54% of these occur just once. 30% to 40% of the sample is held by the ten biggest clonotypes.

This receptor was identified in a man aged 60 to 69 in good health. The sequence is built from TRBV24-1 and TRBJ2-3, and 9 bases in between align with TRBD2. Sequencing was performed on blood. The nucleotide sequence is given as TGTGCCACCAGTGGTCACGGGACTAGCTCCCCTGATACGCAGTATTTT. It translates to CATSGHGTSSPDTQYF.